This T cell receptor beta chain comes out of a study of blood T cell repertoires in COVID-19. Across the whole study: Samples taken during acute and convalescent COVID-19 were collected in the United States, Italy and Spain.

The CDR3 covers 15 residues. V shed 1 base and J shed 1 base, with 10 bases lying between them. CDR1 and CDR2 from the germline V gene are SEHNR and FQNEAQ (reference sequence). Original handling: Researchers report that nucleated cell counts were estimated from reference gene primer amplification. Generated by immunoSEQ multiplex PCR, the TCRdb table keeps only in-frame clones and is missing some. V and J calls and clone size come straight from that table; D and trimming were deduced from the DNA. This sample has over 250,000 clones, with 91% found just once. Seattle cases were enrolled at active infection and followed longitudinally.

Sequenced material: peripheral blood. The chain employs TRBV7-9 and TRBJ1-1, with D perhaps TRBD1 (6 bases). The receptor was isolated from a person aged 18 to 30 with COVID-19, enrolled during active disease. The CDR3 DNA is TGTGCCAGCAGCTTAGACCAGGGGCCGAACACTGAAGCTTTCTTT. Translating gives CASSLDQGPNTEAFF.